The 21 T cell receptor beta chains below all came from one sample that was sequenced in a study of T cell changes during pregnancy in multiple sclerosis. The table came from immunoSEQ multiplex PCR; TCRdb's copy has only in-frame clones and leaves some out. The data hold tens of thousands of clones, with about 92% observed a single time. This specimen consisted of CD4+ T cells from peripheral blood mononuclear cells, obtained after pregnancy. Source of these receptors: a female donor with multiple sclerosis, enrolled in a pregnancy study.

This clone has only a few counts. The chain joins TRBV7-3 to TRBJ1-2; a possible D gene is TRBD1 (5 bases). Trimming pared 5 bases from V and 7 bases from J, leaving 14 bases between. Per germline, CDR1 SGHTA and CDR2 FQGTGA. This CDR3 contains 13 residues. The CDR3 nucleotides are TGTGCCAGCAGCCCCGGAGGGGAGCGTGGCTACACCTTC. Its protein product is CASSPGGERGYTF.

The chain uses TRBV5-4 and TRBJ2-2, with TRBD1 as a possible D gene (6 bases). This CDR3 contains 13 residues. V lost 5 bases to trimming and J lost 6 bases, with 11 bases between them. Germline V CDR1 and CDR2: SGHNT, YYREEE (reference sequence). The CDR3 DNA is TGTGCCAGCAGGCTGAGGGGGTCCGGGGAGCTGTTTTTT. Encoded protein: CASRLRGSGELFF.

This rearrangement joins TRBV7-2 to TRBJ2-3; 12 positions agree with TRBD2. The germline V gene has CDR1 SGHTA and CDR2 FQGNSA. This CDR3 is 16 amino acids long. V shed 5 bases and J 2 bases; nucleotides not matched to a gene: 5. CDR3 sequence reads: CASSPRTSGNTDTQYF. The CDR3, as DNA: TGTGCCAGCAGCCCGAGGACTAGCGGGAACACAGATACGCAGTATTTT.

The V gene is TRBV9, the J gene TRBJ2-1; unclear D gene. Looked up from germline, CDR1 is SGDLS and CDR2 is YYNGEE. This CDR3 comprises 12 residues. In DNA form, the CDR3 reads TGTGGTAATAGAGGTGCTTACAATGAGCAGTTCTTC. Translated, it gives CGNRGAYNEQFF.

The rearrangement joins TRBV2 to TRBJ2-7; D is possibly TRBD1 (5 bases). The CDR3 is 13 amino acids. Between the trimmed V and J ends, which lost 6 bases and 3 bases, there was a span of 12 bases. Germline values: CDR1 SNHLY, CDR2 FYNNEI. The CDR3 region is CASSPRQNYEQYF. The CDR3 DNA is TGTGCCAGCAGCCCTCGACAGAACTACGAGCAGTACTTC.

The V call is TRBV11-3, the J call TRBJ2-1, with 10 bases lining up with TRBD2. CDR3 size: 17 residues. The germline CDR1 and CDR2 sequences are SGHNT and YENEEA. Germline trimming cut 1 base from V and 0 bases from J; bases unmatched to any gene: 3. For the CDR3, the DNA is TGTGCCAGCAGCTTAGCCCCTAGCGGGAGCTCCTACAATGAGCAGTTCTTC. It encodes CASSLAPSGSSYNEQFF. The full variable domain, its missing parts supplied by reference TRBV11-3 and TRBJ2-1, is EAGVVQSPRYKIIEKKQPVAFWCNPISGHNTLYWYLQNLGQGPELLIRYENEEAVDDSQLPKDRFSAERLKGVDSTLKIQPAELGDSAVYLCASSLAPSGSSYNEQFFGPGTRLTVL.

The chain couples TRBV10-3 to TRBJ2-5, with D possibly being TRBD2 (7 bases). The CDR3 is made up of 13 amino acids. In germline, CDR1 is ENHRY, CDR2 SYGVKD. The V end lost 8 bases, the J end lost 5 bases, and 15 bases lay between the germline ends. In DNA, the CDR3 is TGTGCCATCCGGCGGGGGCCGGAGGAGACCCAGTACTTC. Translated, it gives CAIRRGPEETQYF.

The chain joins TRBV2 to TRBJ2-7, with D uncertain. V lost 2 bases and J lost 0, with 5 bases in between. The germline CDR1 and CDR2 sequences are SNHLY and FYNNEI. The CDR3 has 13 amino acids. The CDR3 spells CASSEPSSYEQYF. The CDR3 DNA sequence: TGTGCCAGCAGTGAACCCAGCTCCTACGAGCAGTACTTC.

The chain recombines TRBV6-6 with TRBJ1-4, with 7 bases matching TRBD1. Germline V lookup: CDR1 MNHNY, CDR2 SVGAGI (reference sequence). This CDR3 has 15 amino acids. J gave up 6 bases and V 6 bases, and 10 bases lay outside the gene matches. In DNA form, the CDR3 reads TGTGCCAGCAGATCACAGGGGATTGGGGATGAAAAACTGTTTTTT. Protein: CASRSQGIGDEKLFF.

V is TRBV7-9 and J is TRBJ1-5; D possibly corresponds to TRBD1 (5 bases). Trimming shortened V by 2 bases and J by 6 bases, and 11 bases separated the two germline ends. This CDR3 contains 14 residues. Germline assignment: CDR1 SEHNR and CDR2 FQNEAQ (reference sequence). For the CDR3, the DNA is TGTGCCAGCAGCTTATCAGGGTCCGGTCAGCCCCAGCATTTT. Protein: CASSLSGSGQPQHF.

The chain is built from TRBV19 and TRBJ1-2; 10 nucleotides agree with TRBD1. The CDR3 has 15 amino acids. In germline, CDR1 is LNHDA, CDR2 SQIVND (reference sequence). V lost 8 bases to trimming and J lost 8 bases; unmatched junction nucleotides: 14. CDR3 sequence reads: CASSHLGGTGEGYTF. The CDR3 bases are TGTGCCAGTTCTCACCTAGGGGGGACAGGGGAAGGCTACACCTTC.

The sample holds a few counts of this clone. The genes are TRBV2 and TRBJ1-2, with 8 bases fitting TRBD1. Germline V gene lookup returns CDR1 SNHLY and CDR2 FYNNEI. The V segment lost 5 bases and the J segment 8 bases; nucleotides outside the gene matches: 7. The CDR3 has 13 residues. CDR3 nucleotides: TGTGCCAGCAGTAAGGACAGGGTTGAGGGCTACACCTTC. This sequence encodes CASSKDRVEGYTF.

The chain employs TRBV30 and TRBJ2-7, with a possible D match to TRBD2 (6 bases). V shed 8 bases and J shed 3 bases, with 14 bases lying between them. Germline assignment: CDR1 GTSNPN and CDR2 SVGIG (reference sequence). The CDR3 covers 12 residues. The CDR3: CARSAGSYEQYF. Written as DNA, the CDR3 is TGTGCCCGATCGGCGGGAAGCTACGAGCAGTACTTC.

The V gene is TRBV11-2, the J gene TRBJ2-3; D unresolved. V shed 5 bases and J shed 3 bases, with 15 bases lying between them. From germline, CDR1 is SGHAT and CDR2 FQNNGV. This CDR3 has 15 amino acids. CDR3 in amino acids: CASSAVQLRTDTQYF. The CDR3 region has the DNA TGTGCCAGCAGCGCCGTCCAACTCCGTACAGATACGCAGTATTTT.

This clone showed up just once. This sequence joins TRBV7-6 and TRBJ2-1, with D unclear. CDR1 and CDR2 (germline): SGHVS, FNYEAQ. V was clipped by 1 base and J by 0 bases, with 10 bases between them. The CDR3 is 16 amino acids. In nucleotides, the CDR3 is TGTGCCAGCAGCTTAGGGGCCAGGTCCTCCTACAATGAGCAGTTCTTC. This encodes CASSLGARSSYNEQFF.

The chain links TRBV7-2 to TRBJ1-2; D is unresolved. CDR1 is SGHTA and CDR2 is FQGNSA in the germline V gene. This CDR3 region has 15 residues. V was shortened by 5 bases and J by 3 bases, with 16 bases between the two germline ends. The CDR3 DNA reads TGTGCCAGCAGCCCTAATGGGGTGAGGGACTATGGCTACACCTTC. The encoded protein is CASSPNGVRDYGYTF.

The V and J genes are TRBV11-2 and TRBJ2-7; 7 bases are a match to TRBD2. The CDR3 runs 15 residues. V shed 1 base and J 2 bases; nucleotides not matched to a gene: 5. CDR1 is SGHAT, CDR2 FQNNGV, per germline. This CDR3 is CASSLARGTTYEQYF. The CDR3 DNA is TGTGCCAGCAGCTTAGCCCGGGGGACTACCTACGAGCAGTACTTC.

This clone turned up a few times. The V call is TRBV28, the J call TRBJ1-2; D is possibly TRBD1 (5 bases). The germline V and J ends were trimmed by 5 bases and 3 bases, with 7 bases remaining between them. CDR1 is MDHEN, CDR2 SYDVKM, per germline. CDR3 length: 12 residues. CDR3 region: CASSEQDYGYTF. The CDR3 DNA follows: TGTGCCAGCAGTGAACAGGACTATGGCTACACCTTC.

This chain links TRBV7-8 with TRBJ2-1; the D gene is possibly TRBD2 (6 bases). This CDR3 region has 15 residues. The germline V gene has CDR1 SGHVS and CDR2 FQNEAQ. V was shortened by 1 base and J by 1 base, with 8 bases between the two germline ends. The CDR3 here is CASSLGRESYNEQFF. In nucleotides, the CDR3 is TGTGCCAGCAGCTTAGGGCGGGAATCCTACAATGAGCAGTTCTTC.

This CDR3 reads CAISLGQGMGGYTF. The DNA for the CDR3 is TGTGCCATCAGTCTGGGACAGGGTATGGGTGGCTACACCTTC. This chain connects TRBV10-3 to TRBJ1-2, with TRBD1 matching over 9 bases. The CDR3 consists of 14 residues. V gave up 5 bases and J gave up 7 bases; unmatched junction bases: 8. Germline V gives CDR1 ENHRY, CDR2 SYGVKD.

V usage is TRBV7-6 and J usage is TRBJ2-1, with a weak D call TRBD2 (6 bases). The V gene lost 5 bases and the J gene lost 10 bases, with 24 bases spanning the gap. The CDR3 runs 16 residues. CDR1 is SGHVS, CDR2 FNYEAQ, per germline. CDR3 DNA sequence: TGTGCCAGCAGCCCCCGGACTAATTTATTTTTGACCGAGCAGTTCTTC. As protein: CASSPRTNLFLTEQFF.